This T cell receptor beta chain was documented in a study of CD8 T cells in ankylosing spondylitis. Concerning this clonotype: Antigen: not known.

General study findings and limits: A TCR beta motif of eight or nine highly homologous variants seemed to mark ankylosing spondylitis blood. Disease-linked clones had a CD8+ phenotype and relatively low frequency in peripheral blood.

The CDR3 runs 17 residues. Trimming pared 0 bases from V and 2 bases from J, leaving 17 bases between. The germline gives CDR1 ENHRY, CDR2 SYGVKD. Library preparation for TCR beta used quantitative 5'-RACE with molecular barcodes. One entry per CDR3 protein results from TCRdb running MiXCR on the 5' RACE reads. Here the sample spans 250,000 to 300,000 distinct CDR3 sequences, roughly 20% being singletons. The sample consisted of blood, either unsorted or a sorted T cell fraction (not recorded which). The sequence derives from a male donor with ankylosing spondylitis or in good health (not recorded which). The rearrangement links TRBV10-3 to TRBJ2-7, with no clear D. CDR3 amino acids: CAISESWVTSSTYEQYV. CDR3 bases: TGTGCCATCAGTGAGTCGTGGGTCACCTCCTCAACCTACGAGCAGTACGTC.